Following are 21 T cell receptor beta chains from one sample sequenced in a study of human CD8 memory T cell subsets. Sequencing libraries of TCR beta were made by UMI-labeled 5' RACE. For each CDR3 protein, TCRdb gives one entry from its re-call of the 5' RACE reads, without DNA. This listing includes some 10,000 distinct CDR3 sequences. The material sequenced was CD8+ T cells from PBMCs. These receptors were taken from a human donor in good health.

The V and J genes are TRBV5-6 and TRBJ2-5. The CDR3 loop spans 15 amino acids. CDR1 is SGHDT, CDR2 YYEEEE, per germline. This chain's CDR3 is CASSLQALLYKTQYF.

V and J are TRBV28 and TRBJ2-7; TCRdb calls TRBD1, which cannot be checked without DNA. CDR3 length equals 16 residues. Per germline, CDR1 MDHEN and CDR2 SYDVKM. The CDR3 sequence is CASSLFSITPSYEQYF.

This clonotype is medium-sized (0.01 to 0.1%) by frequency. The chain couples TRBV10-3 to TRBJ1-2; TCRdb designates TRBD1, a call that cannot be tested without DNA. There are 13 residues in the CDR3. The germline gives CDR1 ENHRY, CDR2 SYGVKD. The CDR3 spells CAIRGGEDYGYTF.

J is TRBJ1-2 and V is TRBV4-1. CDR1 and CDR2 from the germline V gene are MGHRA and YSYEKL. The CDR3 consists of 16 residues. The CDR3 reads CASSQIRGFLDYGYTF.

This chain connects TRBV28 to TRBJ1-4; with no DNA, the TCRdb D assignment of TRBD1 cannot be verified. This CDR3 comprises 13 residues. Germline V gene data show CDR1 as MDHEN and CDR2 as SYDVKM. The CDR3 protein is CASSLGDRGKLFF.

This clonotype is called medium-sized (0.01 to 0.1%) based on its frequency. The chain recombines TRBV6-2 or TRBV6-3 with TRBJ1-5; as DNA is missing, the TRBD1 call by TCRdb cannot be tested. In germline, CDR1 is MNHEY, CDR2 SVGEGT. This CDR3 is built from 17 residues. CDR3 loop: CASRGGSPDSIYQPQHF.

The CDR3 is CASSYNFGSSTEAFF. The V and J genes are TRBV28 and TRBJ1-1. This CDR3 is 15 amino acids long. Germline V lookup: CDR1 MDHEN, CDR2 SYDVKM.

The J gene is TRBJ2-3, the V gene TRBV9; TCRdb outputs TRBD1, but without DNA this stays unchecked. CDR3 size: 16 residues. The germline gives CDR1 SGDLS, CDR2 YYNGEE. CDR3 amino acids: CASSLDGIPSTDTQYF.

J is TRBJ1-2 and V is TRBV6-5. The CDR3 contains 14 residues. CDR1 is MNHEY, CDR2 SVGAGI, per germline. The CDR3 region is CASSYRGVNYGYTF.

V and J are TRBV7-9 and TRBJ2-5; the D call from TCRdb, TRBD1, cannot be confirmed without DNA. The germline gives CDR1 SEHNR, CDR2 FQNEAQ (reference sequence). The CDR3 contains 14 residues. CDR3 loop: CASTQGGLGETQYF.

This chain connects TRBV29-1 to TRBJ2-7; the TRBD1 assignment by TCRdb is unverifiable without DNA. From germline, CDR1 is SQVTM and CDR2 ANQGSEA. The CDR3 is 14 residues long. Here the CDR3 reads CSVDGQGASYEQYF.

The V and J genes are TRBV20-1 and TRBJ2-7; absent DNA, TCRdb's TRBD2 call cannot be checked. The CDR3 is made up of 13 amino acids. Germline CDR1 reads DFQATT; CDR2 reads SNEGSKA (reference sequence). The CDR3 sequence: CSARLAGSYEQYF.

The genes are TRBV29-1 and TRBJ1-4; TCRdb selects TRBD1, and the lack of DNA leaves this call unchecked. Germline V gene data show CDR1 as SQVTM and CDR2 as ANQGSEA. CDR3 length equals 18 residues. The CDR3 sequence is CSVVIRDQGDATNEKLFF.

The V call is TRBV6-2 or TRBV6-3, the J call TRBJ2-7; as DNA is missing, the TRBD1 call by TCRdb cannot be tested. This CDR3 comprises 13 residues. The V gene's germline CDR1 is MNHEY and CDR2 SVGEGT. CDR3 residues: CATPQLVDYEQYF.

The chain employs TRBV2 and TRBJ2-1; TCRdb lists TRBD2, though no DNA is available to test this call. The CDR3 covers 15 residues. Germline V lookup: CDR1 SNHLY, CDR2 FYNNEI. The CDR3 here is CASSDPPSGMDEQFF. The entire variable domain, with the rest obtained from reference TRBV2 and TRBJ2-1, is as follows: EPEVTQTPSHQVTQMGQEVILRCVPISNHLYFYWYRQILGQKVEFLVSFYNNEISEKSEIFDDQFSVERPDGSNFTLKIRSTKLEDSAMYFCASSDPPSGMDEQFFGPGTRLTVL.

The V and J genes are TRBV29-1 and TRBJ2-3; the TCRdb D gene call, TRBD2, has no DNA to confirm it. Germline V gene lookup returns CDR1 SQVTM and CDR2 ANQGSEA. This CDR3 region has 15 residues. This chain's CDR3 is CSVEWGGRGTDTQYF.

The chain recombines TRBV27 with TRBJ1-2. Germline V gives CDR1 MNHEY, CDR2 SMNVEV (reference sequence). There are 13 residues in the CDR3. CDR3 region: CASSPNWVSGYTF.

This chain links TRBV7-2 with TRBJ2-1; with no DNA, the TCRdb D assignment of TRBD1 cannot be verified. Looked up from germline, CDR1 is SGHTA and CDR2 is FQGNSA. The CDR3 contains 15 residues. CDR3 in amino acids: CASSGRQQGGDEQFF.

The chain is built from TRBV18 and TRBJ1-2; checking the TCRdb D call of TRBD1 is not possible without DNA. CDR1 and CDR2 (germline): KGHSH, LQKENI. The CDR3 extends over 17 amino acids. The CDR3: CASSPWTGGITNYGYTF. The whole variable domain, filled in from reference TRBV18 and TRBJ1-2, reads NAGVMQNPRHLVRRRGQEARLRCSPMKGHSHVYWYRQLPEEGLKFMVYLQKENIIDESGMPKERFSAEFPKEGPSILRIQQVVRGDSAAYFCASSPWTGGITNYGYTFGSGTRLTVV.

The V gene is TRBV19, the J gene TRBJ2-7. There are 13 residues in the CDR3. Germline CDR1 reads LNHDA; CDR2 reads SQIVND (reference sequence). CDR3 in amino acids: CASSPMGSHEQYF.

J is TRBJ1-1 and V is TRBV9; with no DNA, the TCRdb D assignment of TRBD1 cannot be verified. This CDR3 contains 13 residues. CDR1 is SGDLS, CDR2 YYNGEE, per germline. This chain's CDR3 is CASSVGGGQKAFF.